This T cell receptor beta chain was obtained from a study of radiation and T cells in renal cell carcinoma. Time point denoted: blood 2 weeks post-SBRT. The treatment is: 15 Gy SBRT to primary tumor, nephrectomy 4 weeks later. The CDR3 is 16 amino acids. V dropped 8 bases and J dropped 6; count of bases not matched to a gene: 9. CDR1 is LNHDA and CDR2 is SQIVND in the germline V gene (reference sequence). In this sample, this clone turned up once. TCRdb's copy holds only in-frame clones and misses some; the assay was immunoSEQ multiplex PCR. The table has about 130,000 clones, about four fifths seen once; the top ten hold under 6.5%.

The sequence was obtained from a man in his fifties with renal cell carcinoma. The source was blood, collected from a patient whose treatment included radiotherapy and nephrectomy. The chain links TRBV19 to TRBJ1-6, with 11 bases matching TRBD1. DNA of the CDR3: TGTGCCAGTGCGCTTTCGGGGACAGGGGGTAATTCACCCCTCCACTTT. This translates into CASALSGTGGNSPLHF.